This T cell receptor beta chain was sequenced during a study of neurological immune-mediated disorders. Comments on this clonotype: As yet, its antigen is unknown.

Trimming took off 5 bases at V and 0 bases at J, with 10 bases between the two ends. The CDR3 covers 13 residues. Per germline, CDR1 DFQATT and CDR2 SNEGSKA (reference sequence). TCRdb independently ran MiXCR on the 5' RACE reads; one entry per CDR3 protein. The data show more than 40,000 distinct CDR3 sequences, with roughly 3% seen just once and about 16% held by the top ten. Study-wide findings and caveats: HTLV-1-associated myelopathy had the most TCR clonal expansion, whereas multiple sclerosis had the least (lower than in healthy controls).

The genes are TRBV20-1 and TRBJ1-1; D remains unclear. This TCR derives from a woman in her forties or fifties with multiple sclerosis. Specimen: PBMCs. The CDR3 region is CSASPPMNTEAFF. In DNA, the CDR3 is TGCAGTGCTTCTCCACCCATGAACACTGAAGCTTTCTTT.